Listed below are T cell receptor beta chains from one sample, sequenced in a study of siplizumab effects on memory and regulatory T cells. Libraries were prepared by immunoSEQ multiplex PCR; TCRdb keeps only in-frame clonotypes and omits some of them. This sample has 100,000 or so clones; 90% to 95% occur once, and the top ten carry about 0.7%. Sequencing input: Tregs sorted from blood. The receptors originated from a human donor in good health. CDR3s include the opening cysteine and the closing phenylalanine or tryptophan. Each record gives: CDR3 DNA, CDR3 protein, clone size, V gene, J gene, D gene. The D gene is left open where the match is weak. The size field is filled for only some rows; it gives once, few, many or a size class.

DNA: TGTGCCAGCAGCTTAGGGACTAGCGGGTACCAAGAGACCCAGTACTTC
CDR3: CASSLGTSGYQETQYF
size: .
V: TRBV7-9
J: TRBJ2-5
D: TRBD2

DNA: TGTGCCAGCGGACTAGCGGGAGTTGAAGAGACCCAGTACTTC
CDR3: CASGLAGVEETQYF
size: .
V: TRBV14
J: TRBJ2-5
D: TRBD2

DNA: TGTGCCAGCAGCTTAGAGGGACCAGCGGGTCAGCCCCAGCATTTT
CDR3: CASSLEGPAGQPQHF
size: .
V: TRBV7-8
J: TRBJ1-5
D: .

DNA: TGTGCCAGCAGTGAACAGGGGGGTGATCAGCCCCAGCATTTT
CDR3: CASSEQGGDQPQHF
size: .
V: TRBV2
J: TRBJ1-5
D: TRBD1

DNA: TGTGCCACCAGCAGAGATGGTTATAGCAATCAGCCCCAGCATTTT
CDR3: CATSRDGYSNQPQHF
size: .
V: TRBV15
J: TRBJ1-5
D: .

DNA: TGTGCCAGCAGCCAAGATTCTGGGAGCTACCGACGAGACTACGAGCAGTACTTC
CDR3: CASSQDSGSYRRDYEQYF
size: .
V: TRBV4-2
J: TRBJ2-7
D: .

DNA: TGTGCCAGCAGCTTACTAGCGGGAGTGGTGGTAAACAATGAGCAGTTCTTC
CDR3: CASSLLAGVVVNNEQFF
size: .
V: TRBV13
J: TRBJ2-1
D: TRBD2

DNA: TGTGCCAGTAGTATAGGAGGCGTAGGTACGCAGTATTTT
CDR3: CASSIGGVGTQYF
size: .
V: TRBV19
J: TRBJ2-3
D: .

DNA: TGTGCCAGTAGTATAGGTTGGCAGTCCTACGAGCAGTACTTC
CDR3: CASSIGWQSYEQYF
size: .
V: TRBV19
J: TRBJ2-7
D: .

DNA: TGCGCCAGCAAAGCGGATTCGGATACGCAGTATTTT
CDR3: CASKADSDTQYF
size: .
V: TRBV5-1
J: TRBJ2-3
D: .

DNA: TGTGCCAGCAGCTTACTCACGGCCGGGGAGCTGTTTTTT
CDR3: CASSLLTAGELFF
size: .
V: TRBV7-9
J: TRBJ2-2
D: .

DNA: TGTGCCAGCTCACCACTAGCAGGGAACACCGGGGAGCTGTTTTTT
CDR3: CASSPLAGNTGELFF
size: .
V: TRBV18
J: TRBJ2-2
D: .

DNA: TGTGCCAGCAGCCCCACAAGACCCATCCGTCTGGGAGCTTTCTTT
CDR3: CASSPTRPIRLGAFF
size: .
V: TRBV4-2
J: TRBJ1-1
D: .

DNA: TGCGCCAGCAGCCTTGGACAGGGGGCAAGTGAGCAGTACTTC
CDR3: CASSLGQGASEQYF
size: .
V: TRBV5-1
J: TRBJ2-7
D: TRBD1

DNA: TGTGCCATCAGTGAGTCTTCGAGGATCAACACTGAAGCTTTCTTT
CDR3: CAISESSRINTEAFF
size: few
V: TRBV10-3
J: TRBJ1-1
D: .

DNA: TGTGCCAGCAGCGTAGTACATGGCTCCACTGAAGCTTTCTTT
CDR3: CASSVVHGSTEAFF
size: .
V: TRBV9
J: TRBJ1-1
D: .

DNA: TGTGCCAGCAGTTTAATAGGGGGCATCGGAAACATTCAGTACTTC
CDR3: CASSLIGGIGNIQYF
size: .
V: TRBV27
J: TRBJ2-4
D: TRBD1

DNA: TGTGCCAGCAGTTGGACAGCCGCTTTGAACACTGAAGCTTTCTTT
CDR3: CASSWTAALNTEAFF
size: .
V: TRBV28
J: TRBJ1-1
D: .

DNA: TGCAGCGTTAGACAGTACAATGAGCAGTTCTTC
CDR3: CSVRQYNEQFF
size: .
V: TRBV29-1
J: TRBJ2-1
D: .

DNA: TGTGCCACCAGCAGAGATACCACTGGGGCCAACGTCCTGACTTTC
CDR3: CATSRDTTGANVLTF
size: .
V: TRBV15
J: TRBJ2-6
D: .

DNA: TGTGCCAGCAGCTTAGATCGGGACGGCGAGATCTACGAGCAGTACTTC
CDR3: CASSLDRDGEIYEQYF
size: .
V: TRBV11-2
J: TRBJ2-7
D: .

DNA: TGTGCCAGCAGTTTGATCAGGGCCGAGCAGTACTTC
CDR3: CASSLIRAEQYF
size: .
V: TRBV28
J: TRBJ2-7
D: .

DNA: TGTGCCAGCAGCGGGACTAGCGTAACAGATACGCAGTATTTT
CDR3: CASSGTSVTDTQYF
size: .
V: TRBV9
J: TRBJ2-3
D: TRBD2

DNA: TGTGCCAGCAGCTCACTAGCGGGAGGCACCGGGGAGCTGTTTTTT
CDR3: CASSSLAGGTGELFF
size: medium-sized
V: TRBV7-2
J: TRBJ2-2
D: TRBD2

DNA: TGTGCCAGCAGTGATTTAAGACAGGGTAACACTGAAGCTTTCTTT
CDR3: CASSDLRQGNTEAFF
size: once
V: TRBV6-1
J: TRBJ1-1
D: TRBD1

DNA: TGTGCCAGTAGTATGTCGACTAATGAAAAACTGTTTTTT
CDR3: CASSMSTNEKLFF
size: .
V: TRBV19
J: TRBJ1-4
D: .

DNA: TGTGCCAGCAGCTTGGTGGGTAATACGCAGTATTTT
CDR3: CASSLVGNTQYF
size: .
V: TRBV5-8
J: TRBJ2-3
D: .

DNA: TGTGCCAGCAGCTTAGGTTTACCCACCGGGGAGCTGTTTTTT
CDR3: CASSLGLPTGELFF
size: few
V: TRBV7-2
J: TRBJ2-2
D: .

DNA: TGCGCCAGCAGGATGACAGGGGGCCCCGGAAACACCATATATTTT
CDR3: CASRMTGGPGNTIYF
size: once
V: TRBV10-2
J: TRBJ1-3
D: TRBD1

DNA: TGTGCCAGCAGAAATCCCGGGACTTCAACCGGGGAGCTGTTTTTT
CDR3: CASRNPGTSTGELFF
size: .
V: TRBV6-5
J: TRBJ2-2
D: .

DNA: TGTGCCAGCAGTTACTCGAGAAATATCTACGAGCAGTACTTC
CDR3: CASSYSRNIYEQYF
size: .
V: TRBV6-5
J: TRBJ2-7
D: .

DNA: TGTGCCAGCAAGGCGCCCACAGATACGCAGTATTTT
CDR3: CASKAPTDTQYF
size: once
V: TRBV6-1
J: TRBJ2-3
D: .

DNA: TGTGCCAGCAGGCGTAAGGGGCTAGCGGGTCCCTACGAGCAGTACTTC
CDR3: CASRRKGLAGPYEQYF
size: .
V: TRBV14
J: TRBJ2-7
D: TRBD2

DNA: TGTGCCAGTAGTCTAACTCCGGGAGCCGAGCAGTACTTC
CDR3: CASSLTPGAEQYF
size: .
V: TRBV19
J: TRBJ2-7
D: .

DNA: TGTGCCAGCAGCCAGGGAGGGTATAGCAATCAGCCCCAGCATTTT
CDR3: CASSQGGYSNQPQHF
size: .
V: TRBV28
J: TRBJ1-5
D: .

DNA: TGTGCCAGCAGTTACTCGGCGGGACAGGGTGACAATGAGCAGTTCTTC
CDR3: CASSYSAGQGDNEQFF
size: .
V: TRBV6-5
J: TRBJ2-1
D: TRBD1

DNA: TGCAGTGCCCCCCAGGATGAAAAACTGTTTTTT
CDR3: CSAPQDEKLFF
size: .
V: TRBV20-1
J: TRBJ1-4
D: .

DNA: TGTGCCAGCAGCCGTGTAGACACTGAAGCTTTCTTT
CDR3: CASSRVDTEAFF
size: .
V: TRBV11-2
J: TRBJ1-1
D: .

DNA: TGTGCCACCAGACGGGACAGGGGTAGCAATCAGCCCCAGCATTTT
CDR3: CATRRDRGSNQPQHF
size: .
V: TRBV15
J: TRBJ1-5
D: TRBD1

DNA: TGTGCCAGTAGTATACTGACTACCACCGGGGAGCTGTTTTTT
CDR3: CASSILTTTGELFF
size: .
V: TRBV19
J: TRBJ2-2
D: .

DNA: TGCGCCAGCAGCCTCTCACGGGGGCGGGGACAAGAGACCCAGTACTTC
CDR3: CASSLSRGRGQETQYF
size: .
V: TRBV5-1
J: TRBJ2-5
D: .

DNA: TGTGCCAGCAGCTTAGTGGGCCGACTCTCAGAAGCTTTCTTT
CDR3: CASSLVGRLSEAFF
size: .
V: TRBV7-2
J: TRBJ1-1
D: .

DNA: TGTGCCAGCAGTGTACTAGCGGGAGTTTACACCGGGGAGCTGTTTTTT
CDR3: CASSVLAGVYTGELFF
size: .
V: TRBV6-1
J: TRBJ2-2
D: TRBD2

DNA: TGTGCCAGCAGTGAACGAGTATTGGACACCGGGGAGCTGTTTTTT
CDR3: CASSERVLDTGELFF
size: .
V: TRBV2
J: TRBJ2-2
D: .

DNA: TGTGCCAGCAGTAACCATCTGGCGGTTCCTGACTACGAGCAGTACTTC
CDR3: CASSNHLAVPDYEQYF
size: once
V: TRBV27
J: TRBJ2-7
D: .

DNA: TGTGCCAGCAGTCAACAGGGGGACTATGGCTACACCTTC
CDR3: CASSQQGDYGYTF
size: .
V: TRBV27
J: TRBJ1-2
D: TRBD1

DNA: TGTGCCAGCAGCCTCGGATGGGGACAGGGGAGATATGGCTACACCTTC
CDR3: CASSLGWGQGRYGYTF
size: .
V: TRBV7-8
J: TRBJ1-2
D: TRBD1

DNA: TGTGCCAGCTCCCCGCAAGAGACCCAGTACTTC
CDR3: CASSPQETQYF
size: .
V: TRBV18
J: TRBJ2-5
D: .

DNA: TGTGCCAGTAATGGGATGGACTATGGCTACACCTTC
CDR3: CASNGMDYGYTF
size: once
V: TRBV19
J: TRBJ1-2
D: .

DNA: TGCGCCAGCAGCTTAAGCGGGAGGGCCGACACCGGGGAGCTGTTTTTT
CDR3: CASSLSGRADTGELFF
size: .
V: TRBV5-1
J: TRBJ2-2
D: TRBD2

DNA: TGTGCCAGCAGTTTAGTAGCGGGACTCCTTAATGAGCAGTTCTTC
CDR3: CASSLVAGLLNEQFF
size: .
V: TRBV28
J: TRBJ2-1
D: TRBD2